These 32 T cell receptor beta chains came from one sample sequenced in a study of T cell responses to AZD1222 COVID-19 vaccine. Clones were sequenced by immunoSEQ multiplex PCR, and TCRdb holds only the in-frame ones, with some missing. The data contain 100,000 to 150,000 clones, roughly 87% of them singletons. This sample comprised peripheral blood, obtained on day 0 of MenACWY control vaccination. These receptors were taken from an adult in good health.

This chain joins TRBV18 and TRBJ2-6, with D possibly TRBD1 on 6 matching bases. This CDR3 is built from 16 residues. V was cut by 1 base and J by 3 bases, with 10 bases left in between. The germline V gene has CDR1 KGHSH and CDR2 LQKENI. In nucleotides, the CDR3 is TGTGCCAGCTCACCACTACAGGGCGGTGGGGCCAACGTCCTGACTTTC. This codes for CASSPLQGGGANVLTF.

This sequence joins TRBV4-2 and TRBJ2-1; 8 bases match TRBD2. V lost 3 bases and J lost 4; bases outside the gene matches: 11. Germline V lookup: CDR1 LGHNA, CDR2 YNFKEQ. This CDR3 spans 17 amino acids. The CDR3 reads CASSQDGRAFPYNEQFF. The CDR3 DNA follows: TGTGCCAGCAGCCAGGACGGGAGGGCCTTCCCTTACAATGAGCAGTTCTTC.

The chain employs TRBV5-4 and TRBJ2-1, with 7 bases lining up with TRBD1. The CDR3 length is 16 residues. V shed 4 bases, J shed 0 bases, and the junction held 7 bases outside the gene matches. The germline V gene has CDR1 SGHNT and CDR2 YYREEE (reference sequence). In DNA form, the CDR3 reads TGTGCCAGCAGCCCGTCGACAGGGCGCTCCTACAATGAGCAGTTCTTC. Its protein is CASSPSTGRSYNEQFF.

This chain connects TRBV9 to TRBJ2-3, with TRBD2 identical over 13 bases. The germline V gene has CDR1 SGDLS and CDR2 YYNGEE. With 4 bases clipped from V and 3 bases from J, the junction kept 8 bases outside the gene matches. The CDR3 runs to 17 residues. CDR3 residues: CASSPRTSGRLTDTQYF. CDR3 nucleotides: TGTGCCAGCAGCCCACGGACTAGCGGGAGACTTACAGATACGCAGTATTTT.

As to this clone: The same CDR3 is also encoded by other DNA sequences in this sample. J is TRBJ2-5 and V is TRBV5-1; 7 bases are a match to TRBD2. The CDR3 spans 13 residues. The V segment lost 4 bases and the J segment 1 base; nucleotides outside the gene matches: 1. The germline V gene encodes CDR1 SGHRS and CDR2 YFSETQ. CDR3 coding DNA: TGCGCCAGCAGCCGCGGGGGCCAAGAGACCCAGTACTTC. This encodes CASSRGGQETQYF. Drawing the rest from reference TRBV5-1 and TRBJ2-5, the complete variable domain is KAGVTQTPRYLIKTRGQQVTLSCSPISGHRSVSWYQQTPGQGLQFLFEYFSETQRNKGNFPGRFSGRQFSNSRSEMNVSTLELGDSALYLCASSRGGQETQYFGPGTRLLVL.

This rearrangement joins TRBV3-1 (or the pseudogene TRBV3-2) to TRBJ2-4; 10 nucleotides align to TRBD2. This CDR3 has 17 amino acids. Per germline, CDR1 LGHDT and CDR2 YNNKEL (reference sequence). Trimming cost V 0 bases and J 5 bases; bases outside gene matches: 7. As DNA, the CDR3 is TGTGCCAGCAGCCAAGACTTGCTAGCGGGGGAAGAAAACATTCAGTACTTC. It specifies CASSQDLLAGEENIQYF.

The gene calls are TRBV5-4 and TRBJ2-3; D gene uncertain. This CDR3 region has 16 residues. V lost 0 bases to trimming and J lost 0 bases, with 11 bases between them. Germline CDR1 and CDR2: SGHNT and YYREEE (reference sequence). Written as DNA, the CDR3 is TGTGCCAGCAGCTTGGCAGAAAGGGCTAGCACAGATACGCAGTATTTT. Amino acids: CASSLAERASTDTQYF.

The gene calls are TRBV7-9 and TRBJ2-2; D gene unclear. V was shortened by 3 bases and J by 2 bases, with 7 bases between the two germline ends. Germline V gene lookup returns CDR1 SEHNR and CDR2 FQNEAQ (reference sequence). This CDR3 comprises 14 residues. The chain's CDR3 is CASSFGSNTGELFF. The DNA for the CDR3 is TGTGCCAGCAGCTTCGGCTCTAACACCGGGGAGCTGTTTTTT.

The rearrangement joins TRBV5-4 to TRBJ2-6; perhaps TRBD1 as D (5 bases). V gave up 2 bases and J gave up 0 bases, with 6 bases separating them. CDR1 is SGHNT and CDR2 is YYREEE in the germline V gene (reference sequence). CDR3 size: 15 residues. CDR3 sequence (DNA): TGTGCCAGCAGCTTTGGGGCCTCTGGGGCCAACGTCCTGACTTTC. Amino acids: CASSFGASGANVLTF.

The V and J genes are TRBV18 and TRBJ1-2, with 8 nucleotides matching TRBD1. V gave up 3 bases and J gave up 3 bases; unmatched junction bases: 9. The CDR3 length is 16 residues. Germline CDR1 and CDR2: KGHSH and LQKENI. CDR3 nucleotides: TGTGCCAGCTCACCTAATTCCGGGACAGGCGACTATGGCTACACCTTC. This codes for CASSPNSGTGDYGYTF.

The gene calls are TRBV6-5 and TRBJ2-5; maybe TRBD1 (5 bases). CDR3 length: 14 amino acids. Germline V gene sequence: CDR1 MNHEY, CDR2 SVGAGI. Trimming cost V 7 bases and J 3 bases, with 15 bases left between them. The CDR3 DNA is TGTGCCAGCATACCAGACAGCTTCAAAGAGACCCAGTACTTC. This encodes CASIPDSFKETQYF.

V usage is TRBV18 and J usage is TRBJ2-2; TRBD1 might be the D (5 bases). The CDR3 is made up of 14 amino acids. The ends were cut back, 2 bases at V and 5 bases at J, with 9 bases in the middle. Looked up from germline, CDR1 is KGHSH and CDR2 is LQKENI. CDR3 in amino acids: CASSPDSGTGELFF. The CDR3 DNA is TGTGCCAGCTCACCAGACAGTGGGACCGGGGAGCTGTTTTTT.

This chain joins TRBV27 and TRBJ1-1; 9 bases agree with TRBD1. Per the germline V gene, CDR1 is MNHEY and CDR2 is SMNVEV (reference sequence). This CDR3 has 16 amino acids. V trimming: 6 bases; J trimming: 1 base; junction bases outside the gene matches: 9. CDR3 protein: CASSTVYRGPNTEAFF. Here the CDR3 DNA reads TGTGCCAGCAGCACCGTGTACAGGGGGCCGAACACTGAAGCTTTCTTT.

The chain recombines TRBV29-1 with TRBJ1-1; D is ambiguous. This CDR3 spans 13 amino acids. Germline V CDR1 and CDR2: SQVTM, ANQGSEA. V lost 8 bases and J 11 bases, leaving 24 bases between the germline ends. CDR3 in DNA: TGCAGCACAAAATGGTCGCCTCCCGAGGATGCTTTCTTT. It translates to CSTKWSPPEDAFF.

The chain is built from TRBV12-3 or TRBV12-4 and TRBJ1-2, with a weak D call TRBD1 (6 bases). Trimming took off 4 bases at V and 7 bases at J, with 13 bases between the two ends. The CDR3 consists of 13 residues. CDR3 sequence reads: CASSWWTAGGYTF. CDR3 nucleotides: TGTGCCAGCAGTTGGTGGACAGCGGGTGGCTACACCTTC.

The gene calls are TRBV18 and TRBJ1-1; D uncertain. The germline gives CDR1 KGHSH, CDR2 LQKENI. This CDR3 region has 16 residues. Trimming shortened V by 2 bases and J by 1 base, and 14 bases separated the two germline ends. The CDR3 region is CASSPAQNRPNTEAFF. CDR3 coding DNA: TGTGCCAGCTCACCAGCTCAAAACAGACCGAACACTGAAGCTTTCTTT.

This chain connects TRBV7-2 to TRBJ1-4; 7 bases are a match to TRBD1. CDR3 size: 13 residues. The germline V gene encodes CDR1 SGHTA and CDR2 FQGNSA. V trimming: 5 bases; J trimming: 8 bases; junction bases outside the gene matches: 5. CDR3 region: CASSRQGREKLFF. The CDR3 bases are TGTGCCAGCAGCCGACAGGGTAGGGAAAAACTGTTTTTT.

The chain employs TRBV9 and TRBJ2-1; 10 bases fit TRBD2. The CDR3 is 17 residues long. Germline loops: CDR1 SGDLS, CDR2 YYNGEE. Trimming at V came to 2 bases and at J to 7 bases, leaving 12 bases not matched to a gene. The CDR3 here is CASSVSPTSGNGNEQFF. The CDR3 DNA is TGTGCCAGCAGCGTCTCCCCCACTAGCGGGAACGGGAATGAGCAGTTCTTC. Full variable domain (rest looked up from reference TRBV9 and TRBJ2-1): DSGVTQTPKHLITATGQRVTLRCSPRSGDLSVYWYQQSLDQGLQFLIQYYNGEERAKGNILERFSAQQFPDLHSELNLSSLELGDSALYFCASSVSPTSGNGNEQFFGPGTRLTVL.

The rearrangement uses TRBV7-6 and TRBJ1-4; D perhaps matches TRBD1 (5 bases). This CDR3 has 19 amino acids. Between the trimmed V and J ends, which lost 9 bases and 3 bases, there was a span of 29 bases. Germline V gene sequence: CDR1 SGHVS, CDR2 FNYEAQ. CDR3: CARSMETSKVEGANEKLFF. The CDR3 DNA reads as TGTGCCAGGTCTATGGAGACATCCAAGGTGGAAGGGGCTAATGAAAAACTGTTTTTT. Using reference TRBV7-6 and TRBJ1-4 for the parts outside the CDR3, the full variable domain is GAGVSQSPRYKVTKRGQDVALRCDPISGHVSLYWYRQALGQGPEFLTYFNYEAQQDKSGLPNDRFSAERPEGSISTLTIQRTEQRDSAMYRCARSMETSKVEGANEKLFFGSGTQLSVL.

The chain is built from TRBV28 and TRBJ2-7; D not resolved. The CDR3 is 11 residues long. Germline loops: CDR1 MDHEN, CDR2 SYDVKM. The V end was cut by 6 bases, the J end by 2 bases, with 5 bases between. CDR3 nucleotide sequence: TGTGCCAGCAGCCGAACCTACGAGCAGTACTTC. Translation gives CASSRTYEQYF.

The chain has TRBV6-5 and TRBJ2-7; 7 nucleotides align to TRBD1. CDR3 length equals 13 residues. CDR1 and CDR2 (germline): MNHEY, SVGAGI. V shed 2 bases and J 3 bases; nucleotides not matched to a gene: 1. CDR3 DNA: TGTGCCAGCAGTTACAGGACAGGCTACGAGCAGTACGTC. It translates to CASSYRTGYEQYV.

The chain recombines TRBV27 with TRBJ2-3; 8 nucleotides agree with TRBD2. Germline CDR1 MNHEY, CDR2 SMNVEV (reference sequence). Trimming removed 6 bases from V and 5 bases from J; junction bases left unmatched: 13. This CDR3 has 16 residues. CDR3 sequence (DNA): TGTGCCAGCAGCTCCCGCGGGACTAGGGGGGGAGATACGCAGTATTTT. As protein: CASSSRGTRGGDTQYF.

CDR3 coding DNA: TGTGCCAGCAGCTTGGGAGGGACCTACGAGCAGTACTTC. This codes for CASSLGGTYEQYF. J is TRBJ2-7 and V is TRBV7-9; TRBD2 matches at 7 bases. Germline CDR1 reads SEHNR; CDR2 reads FQNEAQ (reference sequence). The CDR3 sequence is 13 residues long. V dropped 3 bases and J dropped 2; count of bases not matched to a gene: 1.

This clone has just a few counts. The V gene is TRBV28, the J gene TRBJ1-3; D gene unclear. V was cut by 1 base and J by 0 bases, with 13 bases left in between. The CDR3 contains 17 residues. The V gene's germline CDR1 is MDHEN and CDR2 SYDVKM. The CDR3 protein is CASSLSMVLSSGNTIYF. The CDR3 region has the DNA TGTGCCAGCAGTTTATCTATGGTGTTAAGCTCTGGAAACACCATATATTTT.

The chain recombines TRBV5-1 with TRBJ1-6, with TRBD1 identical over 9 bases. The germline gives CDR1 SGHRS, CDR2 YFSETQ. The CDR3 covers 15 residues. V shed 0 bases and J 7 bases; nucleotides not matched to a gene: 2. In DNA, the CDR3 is TGCGCCAGCAGCTTGGGACAGGGGGGAAATTCACCCCTCCACTTT. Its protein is CASSLGQGGNSPLHF.

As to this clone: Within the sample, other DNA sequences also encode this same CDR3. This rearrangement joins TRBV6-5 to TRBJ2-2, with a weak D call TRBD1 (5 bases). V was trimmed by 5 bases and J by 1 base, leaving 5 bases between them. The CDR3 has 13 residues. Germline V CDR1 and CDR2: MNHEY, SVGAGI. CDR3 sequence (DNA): TGTGCCAGCAGTACAGGGAACACCGGGGAGCTGTTTTTT. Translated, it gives CASSTGNTGELFF.

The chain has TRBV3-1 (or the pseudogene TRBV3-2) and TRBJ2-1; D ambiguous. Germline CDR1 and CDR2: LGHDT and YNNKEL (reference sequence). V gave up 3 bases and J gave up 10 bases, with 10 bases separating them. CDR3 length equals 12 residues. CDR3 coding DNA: TGTGCCAGCAGCCACCCTCCGGGCGAGCAGTTCTTC. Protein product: CASSHPPGEQFF.

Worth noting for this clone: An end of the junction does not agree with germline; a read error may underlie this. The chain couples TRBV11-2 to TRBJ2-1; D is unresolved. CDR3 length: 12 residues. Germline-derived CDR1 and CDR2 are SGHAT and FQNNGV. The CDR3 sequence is CASTLWANEQFF. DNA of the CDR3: TGTGCCAGCACCTTATGGGCTAATGAGCAGTTCTTC.

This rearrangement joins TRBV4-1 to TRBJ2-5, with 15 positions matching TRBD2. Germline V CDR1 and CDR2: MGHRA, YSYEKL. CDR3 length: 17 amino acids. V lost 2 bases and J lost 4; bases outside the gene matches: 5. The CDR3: CASSQPGLAGGPETQYF. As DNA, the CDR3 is TGCGCCAGCAGCCAACCGGGACTAGCGGGGGGCCCAGAGACCCAGTACTTC.

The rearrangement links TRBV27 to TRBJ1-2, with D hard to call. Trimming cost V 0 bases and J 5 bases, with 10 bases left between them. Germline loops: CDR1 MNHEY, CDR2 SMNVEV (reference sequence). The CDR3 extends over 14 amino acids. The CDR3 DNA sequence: TGTGCCAGCAGTTTATCGGGGAACTCATATGGCTACACCTTC. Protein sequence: CASSLSGNSYGYTF.

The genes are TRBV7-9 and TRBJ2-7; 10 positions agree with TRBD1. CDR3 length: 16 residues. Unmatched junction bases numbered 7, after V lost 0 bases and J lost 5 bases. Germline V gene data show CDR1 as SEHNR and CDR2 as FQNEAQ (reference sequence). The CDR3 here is CASSLAGTGVRNEQYV. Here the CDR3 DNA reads TGTGCCAGCAGCTTAGCGGGGACAGGGGTAAGGAACGAGCAGTACGTC.

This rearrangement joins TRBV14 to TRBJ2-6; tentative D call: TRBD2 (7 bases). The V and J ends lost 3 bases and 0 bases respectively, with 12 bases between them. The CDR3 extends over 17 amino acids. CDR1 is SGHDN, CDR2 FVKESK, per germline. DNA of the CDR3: TGTGCCAGCAGCCAGGGGGGGCCCCTCTCTGGGGCCAACGTCCTGACTTTC. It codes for CASSQGGPLSGANVLTF.